This TCR beta chain was captured in a study of T-cell memory formation after mild COVID-19. Whole-study results and caveats: A second wave expanding day 15 to 37 was CD4+-biased; contracting clones were balanced. Shrinking CD4+ clones were chiefly CM and EM; CD8+ ones were chiefly EMRA.

Worth noting for this clonotype: Antigen specificity is unknown.

V lost 3 bases and J 3 bases, leaving 9 bases between the germline ends. This CDR3 spans 13 amino acids. TCRdb independently ran MiXCR on the 5' RACE reads; one entry per CDR3 protein. The table lists 200,000 or so distinct CDR3 sequences, 16% of them singletons. The sequencing input was PBMCs or a T cell subset sorted from them (not recorded which). This receptor was taken from an adult woman who had mild COVID-19 (a few samples of this study predate the infection). Cell type and time point are not known. This chain connects TRBV12-3 or TRBV12-4 to TRBJ2-7; the D gene is possibly TRBD1 (6 bases). The chain's CDR3 is CASSFEGDYEQYF. The CDR3 nucleotides read TGTGCCAGCAGTTTTGAGGGGGACTACGAGCAGTACTTC.